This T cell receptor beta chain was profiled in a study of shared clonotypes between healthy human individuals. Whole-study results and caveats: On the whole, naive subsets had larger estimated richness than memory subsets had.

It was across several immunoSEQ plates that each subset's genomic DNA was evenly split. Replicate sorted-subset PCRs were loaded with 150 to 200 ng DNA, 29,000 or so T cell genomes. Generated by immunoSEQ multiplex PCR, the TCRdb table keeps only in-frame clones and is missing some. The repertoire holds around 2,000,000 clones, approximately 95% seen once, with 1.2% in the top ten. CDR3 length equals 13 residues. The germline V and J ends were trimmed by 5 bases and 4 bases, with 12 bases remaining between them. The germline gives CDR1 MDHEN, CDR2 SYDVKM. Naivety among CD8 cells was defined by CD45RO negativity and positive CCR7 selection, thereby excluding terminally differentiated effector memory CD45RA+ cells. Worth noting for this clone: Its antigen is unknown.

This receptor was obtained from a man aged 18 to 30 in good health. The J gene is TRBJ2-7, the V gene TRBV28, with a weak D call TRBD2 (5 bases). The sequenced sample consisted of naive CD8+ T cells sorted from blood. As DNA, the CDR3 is TGTGCCAGCAGTAGGGCCGGGGTTTACGAGCAGTACTTC. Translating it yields CASSRAGVYEQYF.